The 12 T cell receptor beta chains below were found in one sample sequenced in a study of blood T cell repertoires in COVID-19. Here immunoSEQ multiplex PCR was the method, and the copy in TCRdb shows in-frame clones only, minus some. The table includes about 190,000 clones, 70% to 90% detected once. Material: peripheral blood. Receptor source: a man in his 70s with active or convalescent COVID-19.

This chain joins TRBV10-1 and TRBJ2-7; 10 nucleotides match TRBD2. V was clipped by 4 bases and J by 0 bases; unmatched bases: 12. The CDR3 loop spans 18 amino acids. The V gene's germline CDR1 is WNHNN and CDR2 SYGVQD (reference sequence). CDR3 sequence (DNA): TGCGCCAGCAGTGTCCGGAAGCGGGAGGGCCTAAGCTCCTACGAGCAGTACTTC. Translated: CASSVRKREGLSSYEQYF.

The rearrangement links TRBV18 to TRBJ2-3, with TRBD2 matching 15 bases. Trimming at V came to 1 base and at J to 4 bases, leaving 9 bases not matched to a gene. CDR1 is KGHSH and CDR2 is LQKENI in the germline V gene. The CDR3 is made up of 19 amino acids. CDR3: CASSPRGLAGGPLADTQYF. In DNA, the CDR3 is TGTGCCAGCTCACCACGCGGACTAGCGGGAGGGCCGTTGGCAGATACGCAGTATTTT.

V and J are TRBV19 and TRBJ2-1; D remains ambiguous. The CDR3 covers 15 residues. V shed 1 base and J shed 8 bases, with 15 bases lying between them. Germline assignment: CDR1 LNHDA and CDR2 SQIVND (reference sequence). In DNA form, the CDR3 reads TGTGCCAGTAGTATAGTTGGCTTCGCCGGGTATGAGCAGTTCTTC. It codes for CASSIVGFAGYEQFF.

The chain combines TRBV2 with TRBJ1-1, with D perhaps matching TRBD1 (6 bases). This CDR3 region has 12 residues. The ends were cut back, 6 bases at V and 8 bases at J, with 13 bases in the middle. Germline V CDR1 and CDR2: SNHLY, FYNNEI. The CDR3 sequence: CASRASTGEAFF. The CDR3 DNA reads TGTGCCAGCAGAGCCTCAACAGGGGAAGCTTTCTTT. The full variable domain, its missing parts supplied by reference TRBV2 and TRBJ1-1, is EPEVTQTPSHQVTQMGQEVILRCVPISNHLYFYWYRQILGQKVEFLVSFYNNEISEKSEIFDDQFSVERPDGSNFTLKIRSTKLEDSAMYFCASRASTGEAFFGQGTRLTVV.

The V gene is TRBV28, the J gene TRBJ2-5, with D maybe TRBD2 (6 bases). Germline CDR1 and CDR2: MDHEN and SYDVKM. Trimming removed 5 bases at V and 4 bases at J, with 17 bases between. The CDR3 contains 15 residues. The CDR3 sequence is CASSTGGQGVETQYF. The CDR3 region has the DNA TGTGCCAGCAGTACCGGGGGTCAAGGCGTAGAGACCCAGTACTTC.

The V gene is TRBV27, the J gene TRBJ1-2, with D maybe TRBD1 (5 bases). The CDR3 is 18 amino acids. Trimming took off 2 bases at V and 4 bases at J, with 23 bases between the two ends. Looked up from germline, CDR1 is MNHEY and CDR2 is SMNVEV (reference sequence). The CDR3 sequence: CASSLIWGVEANGYGYTF. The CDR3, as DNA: TGTGCCAGCAGTTTAATATGGGGGGTTGAGGCTAACGGCTATGGCTACACCTTC.

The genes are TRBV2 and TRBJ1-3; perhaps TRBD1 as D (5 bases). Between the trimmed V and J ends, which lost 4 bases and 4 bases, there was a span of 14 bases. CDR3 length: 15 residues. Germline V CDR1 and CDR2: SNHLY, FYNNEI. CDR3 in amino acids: CASSGPRAIGNTIYF. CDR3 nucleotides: TGTGCCAGCAGTGGGCCCAGGGCGATCGGAAACACCATATATTTT.

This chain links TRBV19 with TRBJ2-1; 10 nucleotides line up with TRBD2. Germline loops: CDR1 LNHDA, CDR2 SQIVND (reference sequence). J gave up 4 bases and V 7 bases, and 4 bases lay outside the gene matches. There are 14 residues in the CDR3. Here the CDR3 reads CASNLAGGYNEQFF. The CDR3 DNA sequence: TGTGCCAGTAATTTAGCGGGAGGATACAATGAGCAGTTCTTC.

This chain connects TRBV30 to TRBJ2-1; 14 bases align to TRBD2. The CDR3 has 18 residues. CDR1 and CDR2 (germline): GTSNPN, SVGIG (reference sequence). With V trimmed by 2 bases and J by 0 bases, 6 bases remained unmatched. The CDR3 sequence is CAWSLGLAGGGSYNEQFF. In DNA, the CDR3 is TGTGCCTGGAGTCTAGGACTAGCGGGAGGAGGCTCCTACAATGAGCAGTTCTTC.

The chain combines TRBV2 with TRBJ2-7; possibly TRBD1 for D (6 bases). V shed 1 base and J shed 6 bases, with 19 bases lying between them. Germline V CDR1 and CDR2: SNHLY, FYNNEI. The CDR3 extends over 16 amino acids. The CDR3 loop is CASSEETGLLASEQYF. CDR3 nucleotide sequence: TGTGCCAGCAGTGAAGAAACAGGGTTATTGGCTAGCGAGCAGTACTTC.

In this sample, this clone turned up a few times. This CDR3 is CASTRGDRGLEQYF. CDR3 DNA: TGCGCCAGTACCCGGGGGGACAGGGGGCTCGAGCAGTACTTC. V usage is TRBV5-1 and J usage is TRBJ2-7; 12 nucleotides agree with TRBD1. Unmatched junction bases numbered 9, after V lost 8 bases and J lost 6 bases. The germline V gene encodes CDR1 SGHRS and CDR2 YFSETQ. The CDR3 consists of 14 residues.

In nucleotides, the CDR3 is TGTGCCAGCAGTGTCCAGGGGGTCAATGAGCAGTTCTTC. This codes for CASSVQGVNEQFF. This rearrangement joins TRBV2 to TRBJ2-1; 7 nucleotides match TRBD1. In germline, CDR1 is SNHLY, CDR2 FYNNEI. This CDR3 comprises 13 residues. J gave up 6 bases and V 4 bases, and 3 bases lay outside the gene matches.